The clone carrying this T cell receptor beta chain has more than one count but fewer than ten. Its antigen is not identified. The CDR3 extends over 17 amino acids. Germline-derived CDR1 and CDR2 are SGHRS and YFSETQ. The V segment lost 0 bases and the J segment 0 bases; nucleotides outside the gene matches: 6. The data derive from a study of cytomegalovirus exposure and HLA in healthy donors. In the study overall: The early release's HLA-typed donors yielded tens of millions of unique TCRs.

A multiplex PCR was run with 60 Vbeta primers and 13 Jbeta primers. Sequencing used immunoSEQ multiplex PCR; TCRdb keeps in-frame clones, though not all of them. The data contain 250,000 to 350,000 clones, 86% of them singletons. Study results and limitations: Researchers catalogued about 160 TCR beta chains as cytomegalovirus-associated. Published work reported that the classifier diagnosed cytomegalovirus status with high specificity and sensitivity. Previous analysis showed most TCR beta V segments were productive about 87% or about 30% of the time.

J is TRBJ2-1 and V is TRBV5-1; 7 positions match TRBD2. This TCR derives from a man aged 35 to 55 in good health and CMV-seropositive. Sequencing was carried out using PBMCs. The CDR3, as DNA: TGCGCCAGCAGCTTGGAGGGACTACCCTCCTCCTACAATGAGCAGTTCTTC. Amino acid sequence: CASSLEGLPSSYNEQFF.